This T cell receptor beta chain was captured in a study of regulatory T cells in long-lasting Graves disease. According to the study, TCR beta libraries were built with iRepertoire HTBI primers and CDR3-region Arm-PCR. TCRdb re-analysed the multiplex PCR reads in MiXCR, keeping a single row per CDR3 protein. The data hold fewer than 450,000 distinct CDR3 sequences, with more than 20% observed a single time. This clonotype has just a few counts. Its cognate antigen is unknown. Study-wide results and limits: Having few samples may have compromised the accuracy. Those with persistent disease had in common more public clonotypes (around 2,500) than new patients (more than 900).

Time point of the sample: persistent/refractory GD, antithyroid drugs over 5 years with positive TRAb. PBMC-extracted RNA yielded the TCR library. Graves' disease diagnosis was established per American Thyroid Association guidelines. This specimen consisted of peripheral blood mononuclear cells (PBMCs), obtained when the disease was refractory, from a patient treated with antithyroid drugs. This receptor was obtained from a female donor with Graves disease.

The CDR3 region has the DNA TGTGCCAGCAAGAGGGGGGATAGGACTGAAGCTTTCTTT. It specifies CASKRGDRTEAFF. The rearrangement links TRBV6-1 to TRBJ1-1, with D perhaps matching TRBD1 (6 bases). The CDR3 is made up of 13 amino acids. Trimming removed 7 bases at V and 5 bases at J, with 14 bases between. The V gene's germline CDR1 is MNHNS and CDR2 SASEGT.